This TCR beta chain was recovered during a study of shared clonotypes between healthy human individuals. Whole-study results and caveats: The authors sampled blood alone, and tissue repertoires likely differ. Shared clonotypes across all four donors exceeded non-shared ones in generation probability. What naive subsets generally showed was a larger estimated richness than memory subsets showed.

Clones were sequenced by immunoSEQ multiplex PCR, and TCRdb holds only the in-frame ones, with some missing. The sample records around 600,000 clones, roughly 98% being singletons. Terminally differentiated effector memory CD45RA+ cells were excluded from the naive CD8 cells, which were CD45RO-negative and positively selected for CCR7. Donors comprised healthy HIV-negative adults lacking recent acute infections or vaccinations. As to this clone: Its antigen is not identified.

The receptor comes from a man under 40 in good health. Sequencing used naive CD8+ T cells sorted from blood.

DNA for the CDR3: TGTGCCAGCAGCTTAGAGGACTGGGTCGTCAATGAGCAGTTCTTC. It translates to CASSLEDWVVNEQFF. The V gene is TRBV7-9, the J gene TRBJ2-1, with D tentatively TRBD2 (5 bases). From germline, CDR1 is SEHNR and CDR2 FQNEAQ (reference sequence). Trimming removed 1 base from V and 6 bases from J, with 13 bases in between. The CDR3 spans 15 residues.